This TCR beta chain originates from a study of T cells in tumors after PD-1 blockade (dated by TCRdb to between 2019 and 2020). Background on the whole study: Patients with prior checkpoint blockade, systemic immunosuppressant use, or recent radiotherapy or other anti-cancer therapy within 4 weeks were excluded. Pembrolizumab 200 mg every 3 weeks or cemiplimab 350 mg every 2 weeks was administered to patients. A subset of patients also received ongoing daily vismodegib 150 mg during anti-PD-1 treatment. Peripheral blood samples averaged about 120,000 TCR templates (range roughly 21,000-270,000) and around 35,000 unique clonotypes. Paired single-cell RNA and TCR sequencing was done in the study on site-matched tumors from patients with BCC or SCC, both before and after anti-PD-1 therapy. Bulk TCR sequencing was performed on 9 to 10 peripheral blood samples from about five patients to compare blood and tumor clonotypes. RECIST version 1.1 was used to assess clinical response.

Genomic DNA extracted from tumor biopsies or peripheral blood was used for bulk TCRbeta sequencing, with input ranging from about 600 ng to 6,004 ng. Histologically proven advanced or metastatic basal or squamous cell carcinoma was present in all patients, all of whom were poor candidates for surgical resection. Of the ten or so patients in the basal cell carcinoma cohort, about 8 underwent bulk tumor TCR sequencing. Deep TCRbeta sequencing was performed with the immunoSEQ platform. The published analysis was carried out like this. For further analysis, only productive rearrangements were exported out of the immunoSEQ Analyzer. T cell phenotypes were assigned to bulk TCRbeta clonotypes by matching the clonotypes to single-cell RNA+TCR-seq clones that had the same TCRbeta sequence. Clone enrichment in tumor was calculated as tumor frequency divided by PBMC frequency from bulk TCR sequencing. TCRs were sorted with GLIPH into specificity groups, meaning clusters of distinct TCRs that share CDR3 motifs and likely recognize common antigens. What TCRdb holds here is the immuneACCESS table cut down to in-frame rearrangements. Part of the clones is not present; checked against another copy, under half of the missing clones reflect an unresolved V gene, and the others are unexplained. V, J and clone size were drawn from that table, and D and trimming were deduced from the DNA. Present in this sample are more than 5,000 clones, roughly 80% of which were seen just once. The ten top clones hold roughly 48% of the sample.

What the authors observed across the whole study: The source of novel T cell clones was not identified and could include lymphoid organs or rare unexpanded clones within the tumor or its periphery. Roughly two fifths of TCR clonotypes from the tumor were detected in blood, and certain novel exhausted tumor clones were present in blood collected before treatment, which suggests recruitment from the periphery.

Concerning this clone: The antigen it recognizes is unknown. No base quality information exists; no much larger clone differs at one position.

V loses 0 bases, J loses 4 bases, and the germline ends lie 15 bases apart. Based on the germline V gene (reference sequence), the CDR1 and CDR2 sequences are GTSNPN and SVGIG. From cysteine to phenylalanine, the CDR3 is 16 amino acids long. The kept DNA is CDR3 alone, 48 bases in frame from the first base. The TCR originated in a human donor with advanced basal cell or squamous cell carcinoma (not recorded which). The sequence is built from TRBV30 and TRBJ2-2; TRBD1 could be the D gene, as 5 bases match. The source material was PBMCs, sampled after anti-PD-1 therapy. Here is the DNA: TGTGCCTGGAGTGTACTGAAGGGGCCTGCCACCGGGGAGCTGTTTTTT. Its translation reads: CAWSVLKGPATGELFF.